This TCR beta chain appears in the sequencing data of a study of blood T cells in healthy people across ages. Broader study findings: PBMCs that were unsorted prevented a conclusive naive versus antigen-experienced comparison.

Trimming cost V 3 bases and J 5 bases; bases outside gene matches: 4. CDR3 length: 15 residues. Germline CDR1 reads SGHAT; CDR2 reads FQNNGV. This clonotype occurred once. Antigen unknown. A second about 7 to 11 cycle PCR used barcoded and J-beta primers. Each CDR3 protein is one row after TCRdb ran MiXCR on the 5' RACE reads. This table holds approximately 1.5 million distinct CDR3 sequences, almost 35% found once. The receptor was derived from a woman aged 25-40 years in good health. The V gene is TRBV11-2, the J gene TRBJ2-1, with 10 bases matching TRBD1. The source material was blood. Here the CDR3 DNA reads TGTGCCAGCAGCTTCGGGACAGGGGACCACAATGAGCAGTTCTTC. This translates into CASSFGTGDHNEQFF.